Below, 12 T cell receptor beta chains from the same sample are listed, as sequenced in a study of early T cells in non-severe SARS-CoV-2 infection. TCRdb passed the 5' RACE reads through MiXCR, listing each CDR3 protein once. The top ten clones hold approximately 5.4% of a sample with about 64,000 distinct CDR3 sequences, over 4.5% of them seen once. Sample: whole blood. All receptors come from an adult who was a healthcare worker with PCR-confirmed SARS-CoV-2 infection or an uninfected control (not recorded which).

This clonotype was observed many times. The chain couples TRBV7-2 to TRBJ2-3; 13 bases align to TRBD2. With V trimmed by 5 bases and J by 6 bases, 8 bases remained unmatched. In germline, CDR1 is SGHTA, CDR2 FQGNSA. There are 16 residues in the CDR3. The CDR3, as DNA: TGTGCCAGCAGCGCGACTAGCGGGGGGCCGGGGGATACGCAGTATTTT. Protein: CASSATSGGPGDTQYF.

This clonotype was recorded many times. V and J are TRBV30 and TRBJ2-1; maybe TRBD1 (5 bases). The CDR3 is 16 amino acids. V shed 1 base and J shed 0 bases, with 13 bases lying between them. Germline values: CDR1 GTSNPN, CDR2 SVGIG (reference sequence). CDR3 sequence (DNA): TGTGCCTGGAGTGATCAGGGTTACCCCTCCTACAATGAGCAGTTCTTC. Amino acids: CAWSDQGYPSYNEQFF. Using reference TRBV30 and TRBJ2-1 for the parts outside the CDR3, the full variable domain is SQTIHQWPATLVQPVGSPLSLECTVEGTSNPNLYWYRQAAGRGLQLLFYSVGIGQISSEVPQNLSASRPQDRQFILSSKKLLLSDSGFYLCAWSDQGYPSYNEQFFGPGTRLTVL.

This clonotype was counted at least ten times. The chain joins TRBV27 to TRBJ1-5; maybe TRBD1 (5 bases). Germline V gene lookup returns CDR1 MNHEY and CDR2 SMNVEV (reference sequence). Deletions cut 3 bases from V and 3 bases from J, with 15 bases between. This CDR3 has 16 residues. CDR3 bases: TGTGCCAGCAGTTTTACAGGCACCCCCTTCAATCAGCCCCAGCATTTT. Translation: CASSFTGTPFNQPQHF.

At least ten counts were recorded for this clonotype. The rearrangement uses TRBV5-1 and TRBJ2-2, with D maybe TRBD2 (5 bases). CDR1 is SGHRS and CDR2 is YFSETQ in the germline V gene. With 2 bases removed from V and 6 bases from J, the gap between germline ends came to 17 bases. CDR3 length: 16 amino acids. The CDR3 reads CASSFDTNDGAGELFF. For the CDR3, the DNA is TGCGCCAGCAGCTTCGACACCAATGACGGGGCCGGGGAGCTGTTTTTT.

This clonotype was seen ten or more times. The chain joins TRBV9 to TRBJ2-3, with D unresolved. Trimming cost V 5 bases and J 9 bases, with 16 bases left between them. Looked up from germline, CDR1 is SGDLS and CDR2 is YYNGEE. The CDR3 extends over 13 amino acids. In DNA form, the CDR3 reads TGTGCCAGCAGGAAAGACCCCGCAGCAACGCAGTATTTT. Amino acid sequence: CASRKDPAATQYF.

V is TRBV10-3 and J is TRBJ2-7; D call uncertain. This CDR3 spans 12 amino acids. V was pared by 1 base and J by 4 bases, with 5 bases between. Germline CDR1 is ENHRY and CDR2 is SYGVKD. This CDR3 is CAISEYEYEQYF. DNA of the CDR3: TGTGCCATCAGTGAGTACGAATACGAGCAGTACTTC.

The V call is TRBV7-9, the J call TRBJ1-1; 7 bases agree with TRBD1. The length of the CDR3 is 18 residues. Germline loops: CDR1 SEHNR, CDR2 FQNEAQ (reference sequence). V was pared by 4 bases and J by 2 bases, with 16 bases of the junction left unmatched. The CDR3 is CASSSTLRDSPSNTEAFF. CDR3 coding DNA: TGTGCCAGCAGCTCCACCCTTCGGGACAGCCCAAGTAACACTGAAGCTTTCTTT.

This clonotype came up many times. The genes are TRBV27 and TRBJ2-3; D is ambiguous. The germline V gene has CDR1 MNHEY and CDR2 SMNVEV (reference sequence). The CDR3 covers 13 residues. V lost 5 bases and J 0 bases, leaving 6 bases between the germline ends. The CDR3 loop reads CASSITSTDTQYF. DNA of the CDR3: TGTGCCAGCAGTATTACTAGCACAGATACGCAGTATTTT.

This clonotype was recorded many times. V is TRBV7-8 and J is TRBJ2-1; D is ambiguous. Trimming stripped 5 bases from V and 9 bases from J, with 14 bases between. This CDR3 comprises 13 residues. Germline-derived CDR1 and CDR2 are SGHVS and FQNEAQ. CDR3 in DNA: TGTGCCAGCAGCGTTGGGAATTTGGGTGAGCAGTTCTTC. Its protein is CASSVGNLGEQFF.

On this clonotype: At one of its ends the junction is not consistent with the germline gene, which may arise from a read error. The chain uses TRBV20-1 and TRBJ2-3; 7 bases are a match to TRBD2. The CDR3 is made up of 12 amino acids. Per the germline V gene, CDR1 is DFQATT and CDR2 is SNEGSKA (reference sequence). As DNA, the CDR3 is TGCACTGCTAGCGGACTCTCAGATACGCAGTATTTT. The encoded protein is CTASGLSDTQYF.

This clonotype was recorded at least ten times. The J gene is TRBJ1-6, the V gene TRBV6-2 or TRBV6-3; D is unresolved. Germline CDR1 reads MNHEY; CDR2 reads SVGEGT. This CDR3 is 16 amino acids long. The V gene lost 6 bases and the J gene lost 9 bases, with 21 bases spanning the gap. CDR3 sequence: CASSFRPVGGGSPLHF. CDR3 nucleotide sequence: TGTGCCAGCAGCTTTCGGCCCGTCGGAGGTGGTTCACCCCTCCACTTT.

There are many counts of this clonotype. CDR3 in DNA: TGTGCCAGCAGCCCGGACAGGGGACTTTACAATGAGCAGTTCTTC. Translating it yields CASSPDRGLYNEQFF. V and J are TRBV5-4 and TRBJ2-1; 9 bases are shared with TRBD1. CDR3 size: 15 residues. Trimming took 4 bases from V and 4 from J; bases not matched to a gene: 6. The germline V gene has CDR1 SGHNT and CDR2 YYREEE (reference sequence).